Following are 25 T cell receptor beta chains from one sample sequenced in a study of shared clonotypes between healthy human individuals. Generated by immunoSEQ multiplex PCR, the TCRdb table keeps only in-frame clones and is missing some. The sample holds some 1 million clones, about 70% seen once. What was sequenced was memory CD4+ T cells sorted from blood. Documented subset: CD45RA-negative fraction. The receptor source for this set is a man in his late teens or twenties in good health.

This clone was seen only a few times. Other DNA sequences within the sample encode an identical CDR3. The genes are TRBV7-9 and TRBJ1-2; TRBD1 agrees at 8 bases. The CDR3 contains 12 residues. The germline CDR1 and CDR2 sequences are SEHNR and FQNEAQ (reference sequence). V lost 5 bases, J lost 6 bases, and 2 bases stayed unmatched. CDR3 nucleotides: TGTGCCAGCAGCCCACAGGGGGATGGCTACACCTTC. This translates into CASSPQGDGYTF. The full variable domain, rest sourced from reference TRBV7-9 and TRBJ1-2, is DTGVSQNPRHKITKRGQNVTFRCDPISEHNRLYWYRQTLGQGPEFLTYFQNEAQLEKSRLLSDRFSAERPKGSFSTLEIQRTEQGDSAMYLCASSPQGDGYTFGSGTRLTVV.

V and J are TRBV29-1 and TRBJ1-4; tentative D call: TRBD1 (5 bases). Germline V CDR1 and CDR2: SQVTM, ANQGSEA. The V gene lost 3 bases and the J gene lost 16 bases, with 15 bases spanning the gap. The CDR3 covers 11 residues. Here the CDR3 reads CSVDSGRAQFF. In DNA, the CDR3 is TGCAGCGTTGATTCGGGCAGGGCCCAGTTTTTT. Full variable domain (rest looked up from reference TRBV29-1 and TRBJ1-4): SAVISQKPSRDICQRGTSLTIQCQVDSQVTMMFWYRQQPGQSLTLIATANQGSEATYESGFVIDKFPISRPNLTFSTLTVSNMSPEDSSIYLCSVDSGRAQFFGSGTQLSVL.

This chain joins TRBV5-1 and TRBJ2-7, with D possibly being TRBD1 (5 bases). CDR1 SGHRS and CDR2 YFSETQ come from the germline V gene. This CDR3 region has 17 residues. V lost 4 bases and J lost 1, with 21 bases in between. CDR3 loop: CASSQLRRGSDSYEQYF. CDR3 DNA: TGCGCCAGCAGCCAATTAAGAAGGGGATCGGATTCCTACGAGCAGTACTTC.

The chain couples TRBV6-1 to TRBJ1-1; a weak D match, TRBD1 (6 bases). Germline V CDR1 and CDR2: MNHNS, SASEGT. There are 14 residues in the CDR3. V dropped 4 bases and J dropped 1 base, with 10 bases sitting between them. CDR3 nucleotides: TGTGCCAGCAGTGTCGACAGGTGGAACACTGAAGCTTTCTTT. Its translation: CASSVDRWNTEAFF.

This clone appeared many times. This chain joins TRBV5-1 and TRBJ1-1; D remains unclear. Deletions cut 0 bases from V and 2 bases from J, with 11 bases between. CDR3 length equals 15 residues. Germline CDR1 and CDR2: SGHRS and YFSETQ. Here the CDR3 reads CASSLAVTENTEAFF. The CDR3 DNA reads as TGCGCCAGCAGCTTGGCCGTAACGGAAAACACTGAAGCTTTCTTT.

This chain connects TRBV11-3 to TRBJ2-1; TRBD2 is a possible D gene (6 bases). The CDR3 consists of 15 residues. The germline V gene encodes CDR1 SGHNT and CDR2 YENEEA. Trimming pared 4 bases from V and 3 bases from J, leaving 13 bases between. The CDR3 loop is CASSSSSRGYNEQFF. In nucleotides, the CDR3 is TGTGCCAGCAGCTCTAGTTCGCGGGGCTACAATGAGCAGTTCTTC.

This clone was observed a handful of times. The rearrangement uses TRBV15 and TRBJ1-3, with D possibly TRBD1 on 5 matching bases. The V gene lost 0 bases and the J gene lost 3 bases, with 9 bases spanning the gap. Germline V gene data show CDR1 as LNHNV and CDR2 as YYDKDF (reference sequence). CDR3 size: 15 residues. The CDR3 DNA sequence: TGTGCCACCAGCAGAGAAGTGGGGCTTGGAAACACCATATATTTT. Encoded protein: CATSREVGLGNTIYF.

The chain joins TRBV6-1 to TRBJ2-7; no definite D call. Trimming took off 7 bases at V and 1 base at J, with 14 bases between the two ends. CDR1 MNHNS and CDR2 SASEGT come from the germline V gene. CDR3 size: 14 residues. The CDR3 DNA reads TGTGCCAGCACCAGGAACTCACAATCCTACGAGCAGTACTTC. Protein: CASTRNSQSYEQYF.

This clone was seen a handful of times. The chain combines TRBV11-2 with TRBJ1-6, with D unclear. Germline V gives CDR1 SGHAT, CDR2 FQNNGV. V gave up 4 bases and J gave up 7 bases, with 11 bases separating them. The CDR3 runs to 14 residues. CDR3 sequence (DNA): TGTGCCAGCAGCTATAGGGAAGACAATTCACCCCTCCACTTT. This gives the protein CASSYREDNSPLHF.

This clone was counted many times. The genes are TRBV4-3 and TRBJ2-7; perhaps TRBD1 as D (7 bases). Germline V CDR1 and CDR2: LGHNA, YSLEER. The germline V and J ends were trimmed by 1 base and 9 bases, with 13 bases remaining between them. The CDR3 runs to 13 residues. CDR3 sequence: CASSQGSGGRQYF. Here the CDR3 DNA reads TGCGCCAGCAGCCAAGGATCAGGGGGGCGGCAGTACTTC.

The V and J genes are TRBV18 and TRBJ1-2, with a possible D match to TRBD1 (6 bases). CDR1 is KGHSH, CDR2 LQKENI, per germline. This CDR3 comprises 14 residues. The germline V and J ends were trimmed by 3 bases and 8 bases, with 16 bases remaining between them. The CDR3 DNA reads TGTGCCAGCTCACCGGGACACGCCCGGGAGGGCTACACCTTC. Translated, it gives CASSPGHAREGYTF.

The rearrangement links TRBV7-2 to TRBJ2-2, with 7 bases identical to TRBD2. The ends lost 4 bases at V and 7 bases at J; junction bases unmatched: 9. This CDR3 has 15 residues. Germline lookup yields CDR1 SGHTA and CDR2 FQGNSA. CDR3 nucleotides: TGTGCCAGCAGCTGGGGCGGGAGTTGGAGCGGGGAGCTGTTTTTT. As protein: CASSWGGSWSGELFF.

This sequence joins TRBV2 and TRBJ1-4; the D is unclear. Trimming removed 7 bases from V and 0 bases from J, with 15 bases in between. The CDR3 covers 16 residues. Germline values: CDR1 SNHLY, CDR2 FYNNEI. CDR3 protein: CASKLRGGATNEKLFF. Written as DNA, the CDR3 is TGTGCCAGCAAATTACGGGGTGGGGCAACTAATGAAAAACTGTTTTTT. Full variable domain (missing parts from reference TRBV2 and TRBJ1-4): EPEVTQTPSHQVTQMGQEVILRCVPISNHLYFYWYRQILGQKVEFLVSFYNNEISEKSEIFDDQFSVERPDGSNFTLKIRSTKLEDSAMYFCASKLRGGATNEKLFFGSGTQLSVL.

The V and J genes are TRBV4-1 and TRBJ2-3; TRBD2 aligns across 8 bases. Germline lookup yields CDR1 MGHRA and CDR2 YSYEKL. The J segment lost 0 bases and the V segment lost 3 bases, leaving 8 bases of the junction unmatched. CDR3 length equals 17 residues. For the CDR3, the DNA is TGCGCCAGCAGCCAGGGATGGGGACTAGAGAGCACAGATACGCAGTATTTT. Translated, it gives CASSQGWGLESTDTQYF.

The table lists this clone with many counts. This sample also contains other DNA sequences that code for the same CDR3. The CDR3 loop reads CASSLDTETQYF. As DNA, the CDR3 is TGCGCCAGCAGCTTGGATACGGAGACCCAGTACTTC. The rearrangement uses TRBV5-1 and TRBJ2-5; D ambiguous. V lost 0 bases, J lost 5 bases, and 5 bases lay in between. The CDR3 consists of 12 residues. Germline CDR1 SGHRS, CDR2 YFSETQ.

This clone was seen a handful of times. The chain combines TRBV1 with TRBJ1-1. TRBV1 is a pseudogene segment. The length of the CDR3 is 16 residues. CDR3 residues: CTSGIRGKIMNTEAFF. CDR3 DNA sequence: TGCACCAGCGGGATTCGGGGCAAAATTATGAACACTGAAGCTTTCTTT.

As concerns this clone: The same CDR3 is also encoded by other DNA sequences in this sample. The chain links TRBV6-5 to TRBJ2-3; the D is unclear. The V gene's germline CDR1 is MNHEY and CDR2 SVGAGI. With 3 bases removed from V and 2 bases from J, the gap between germline ends came to 6 bases. The CDR3 length is 13 residues. The CDR3 nucleotides are TGTGCCAGCAGTTATGATTCCACAGATACGCAGTATTTT. This codes for CASSYDSTDTQYF.

This clone was observed a single time. The DNA of the CDR3 is TGTGCCAGCAGTTTAACAGGGAGGATTCATCAGCCCCAGCATTTT. Its protein is CASSLTGRIHQPQHF. This chain connects TRBV14 to TRBJ1-5; weak D call: TRBD1 (6 bases). Germline values: CDR1 SGHDN, CDR2 FVKESK. Between the trimmed V and J ends, which lost 6 bases and 5 bases, there was a span of 17 bases. This CDR3 has 15 residues.

This clone was observed a handful of times. CDR3 sequence (DNA): TGTGCCAGCAGTGAACTAGCGGGAGGAAATGAGCAGTTCTTC. Translated: CASSELAGGNEQFF. The V gene is TRBV6-4, the J gene TRBJ2-1; 12 bases fit TRBD2. The CDR3 consists of 14 residues. CDR1 is MRHNA, CDR2 SNTAGT, per germline. Trimming cost V 3 bases and J 7 bases; bases outside gene matches: 1.

This chain uses TRBV18 with TRBJ1-2; D is unclear. CDR1 KGHSH and CDR2 LQKENI come from the germline V gene. The CDR3 is 15 amino acids. The V end was cut by 5 bases, the J end by 4 bases, with 17 bases between. CDR3 DNA: TGTGCCAGCTCAACCCAAGGCGGGGATAGCTATGGCTACACCTTC. Translating gives CASSTQGGDSYGYTF.

This rearrangement joins TRBV6-1 to TRBJ1-1, with D perhaps matching TRBD1 (5 bases). The CDR3 extends over 16 amino acids. Trimming cost V 2 bases and J 1 base, with 14 bases left between them. The V gene's germline CDR1 is MNHNS and CDR2 SASEGT. CDR3 in amino acids: CASSEWDPIKNTEAFF. CDR3 coding DNA: TGTGCCAGCAGTGAATGGGACCCCATCAAGAACACTGAAGCTTTCTTT.

This clone was seen a handful of times. CDR3 loop: CASRIAGLSTGELFF. The DNA of the CDR3 is TGTGCCAGCAGGATAGCGGGATTAAGCACCGGGGAGCTGTTTTTT. This chain links TRBV2 with TRBJ2-2, with 8 bases that match TRBD2. This CDR3 has 15 residues. Germline-derived CDR1 and CDR2 are SNHLY and FYNNEI. V lost 6 bases to trimming and J lost 4 bases; unmatched junction nucleotides: 7. Full variable domain (remainder filled in from reference TRBV2 and TRBJ2-2): EPEVTQTPSHQVTQMGQEVILRCVPISNHLYFYWYRQILGQKVEFLVSFYNNEISEKSEIFDDQFSVERPDGSNFTLKIRSTKLEDSAMYFCASRIAGLSTGELFFGEGSRLTVL.

As for this clone: This same CDR3 is encoded by further DNA sequences in the sample. The V call is TRBV5-4, the J call TRBJ2-3; D not certain. Trimming removed 1 base from V and 0 bases from J, with 0 bases in between. The CDR3 is made up of 12 amino acids. Germline V lookup: CDR1 SGHNT, CDR2 YYREEE (reference sequence). Written as DNA, the CDR3 is TGTGCCAGCAGCTTGAGCACAGATACGCAGTATTTT. Amino acid sequence: CASSLSTDTQYF.

This chain joins TRBV10-3 and TRBJ1-2; D call uncertain. Trimming removed 2 bases from V and 3 bases from J, with 7 bases in between. Germline V gives CDR1 ENHRY, CDR2 SYGVKD. The CDR3 has 13 residues. CDR3 sequence reads: CAISEPGHYGYTF. The CDR3 DNA follows: TGTGCCATCAGTGAGCCCGGACACTATGGCTACACCTTC.

This rearrangement joins TRBV2 to TRBJ2-1, with D possibly being TRBD2 (5 bases). This CDR3 contains 15 residues. Germline V CDR1 and CDR2: SNHLY, FYNNEI. V was cut by 6 bases and J by 7 bases, with 19 bases left in between. CDR3: CASRRLSGPLNEQFF. CDR3 DNA sequence: TGTGCCAGCAGGAGACTAAGCGGCCCTCTAAATGAGCAGTTCTTC.